The rows below give T cell receptor beta chains drawn from one sample of a study of blood T cell repertoires in COVID-19. TCRdb's table, derived via immunoSEQ multiplex PCR, lists solely in-frame clones and lacks some. The repertoire holds 45,000 to 60,000 clones, with more than 75% as singletons. Sequencing was done on a sample of peripheral blood. These receptors came from a human donor with acute or convalescent COVID-19. The donor label of this sample is uncertain. The CDR3 runs from the conserved cysteine through the conserved F or W. The D gene is left open where the match is weak. Size tells how often a clone was seen (once, few, many) or the class of an expanded clone, and some rows leave it out.

cdr3_aa | cdr3_nt | j_call | clone_size | v_call | d_call
CASRARGGVNTEAFF | TGTGCCAGCAGAGCCAGGGGTGGAGTGAACACTGAAGCTTTCTTT | TRBJ1-1 | NA | TRBV27 | NA
CSVGLAGKSYEQYF | TGCAGCGTGGGACTAGCGGGAAAGTCCTACGAGCAGTACTTC | TRBJ2-7 | NA | TRBV29-1 | TRBD2
CASSLLAGSGNEQFF | TGTGCCAGCAGTCTCCTCGCGGGGTCGGGGAATGAGCAGTTCTTC | TRBJ2-1 | NA | TRBV6-5 | NA
CSVAIGVGYGYTF | TGCAGCGTCGCGATAGGGGTTGGCTATGGCTACACCTTC | TRBJ1-2 | NA | TRBV29-1 | NA
CASSLTGSVGNTIYF | TGCGCCAGCAGCCTTACAGGGTCAGTAGGAAACACCATATATTTT | TRBJ1-3 | NA | TRBV4-1 | NA
CASSPGGASTYEQYF | TGTGCCAGCAGCCCCGGGGGGGCCTCTACCTACGAGCAGTACTTC | TRBJ2-7 | NA | TRBV5-6 | TRBD2
CASSSSSTDTQYF | TGCGCCAGCAGCAGCTCTAGCACAGATACGCAGTATTTT | TRBJ2-3 | NA | TRBV4-3 | NA
CASSLGQASISSEAFF | TGTGCCAGCAGCCTCGGACAGGCGAGTATAAGCTCTGAAGCTTTCTTT | TRBJ1-1 | NA | TRBV2 | TRBD1
CASSNGGFYDQPQHF | TGTGCCAGCAGCAATGGGGGGTTTTATGATCAGCCCCAGCATTTT | TRBJ1-5 | once | TRBV7-2 | NA
CASSGRKPGQTFSGANVLTF | TGTGCCAGCAGCGGACGAAAACCGGGACAAACGTTCTCTGGGGCCAACGTCCTGACTTTC | TRBJ2-6 | NA | TRBV9 | NA
CASSLQGGNTDTQYF | TGTGCCAGCAGCTTACAGGGGGGTAACACAGATACGCAGTATTTT | TRBJ2-3 | NA | TRBV7-2 | NA
CASTLTGKTEAFF | TGTGCCAGCACTCTGACAGGGAAGACTGAAGCTTTCTTT | TRBJ1-1 | NA | TRBV6-5 | TRBD1
CASSFSTDTQYF | TGTGCCAGCAGCTTCTCGACAGATACGCAGTATTTT | TRBJ2-3 | NA | TRBV7-7 | NA
CASSIGSSGDPYEQYF | TGTGCCAGTAGTATAGGGAGTTCAGGGGACCCCTACGAGCAGTACTTC | TRBJ2-7 | NA | TRBV19 | NA
CASSQGGGVREKLFF | TGTGCCAGCAGCCAAGGCGGGGGGGTTCGGGAAAAACTGTTTTTT | TRBJ1-4 | NA | TRBV4-2 | NA
CASLRDTYYNEQFF | TGTGCCAGCCTCCGGGACACCTACTACAATGAGCAGTTCTTC | TRBJ2-1 | NA | TRBV2 | NA
CASSLGFRGLGTEAFF | TGTGCCAGCAGCTTAGGATTTCGTGGGCTGGGCACTGAAGCTTTCTTT | TRBJ1-1 | NA | TRBV11-3 | NA
CASSYTGGTYEQYF | TGTGCCAGCAGCTACACGGGAGGGACCTACGAGCAGTACTTC | TRBJ2-7 | NA | TRBV11-2 | TRBD2
CASLLADTDTQYF | TGTGCCAGTCTCCTAGCTGATACAGATACGCAGTATTTT | TRBJ2-3 | NA | TRBV28 | NA
CASSMRTYEQYF | TGTGCCAGTAGTATGAGGACCTACGAGCAGTACTTC | TRBJ2-7 | NA | TRBV19 | NA
CAWSVAGVDAFF | TGTGCCTGGAGTGTGGCCGGGGTCGACGCTTTCTTT | TRBJ1-1 | NA | TRBV30 | NA
CASSFFEGQVGTFF | TGTGCCAGCAGCTTCTTTGAGGGACAGGTTGGAACTTTCTTT | TRBJ1-1 | NA | TRBV11-2 | TRBD1
CASSLAQTGSTEAFF | TGTGCCAGCAGCTTAGCCCAGACAGGGAGCACTGAAGCTTTCTTT | TRBJ1-1 | NA | TRBV11-3 | TRBD1
CASRPTSGGPGTQYF | TGTGCCAGCAGGCCTACTAGCGGGGGGCCTGGGACCCAGTACTTC | TRBJ2-5 | NA | TRBV3-1/TRBV3-2 | TRBD2
CASSGTSGINEQFF | TGTGCCAGCAGCGGGACTAGCGGGATAAATGAGCAGTTCTTC | TRBJ2-1 | NA | TRBV6-2/TRBV6-3 | TRBD2
CASRGLGADTEAFF | TGTGCCAGCCGAGGGTTGGGGGCGGACACTGAAGCTTTCTTT | TRBJ1-1 | NA | TRBV10-3 | NA
CASSQESLRRGSQETQYF | TGTGCCAGCAGCCAAGAATCCCTGAGGCGGGGATCCCAGGAGACCCAGTACTTC | TRBJ2-5 | NA | TRBV4-2 | NA
CASSSSTLNEQFF | TGTGCCAGCAGCTCCTCAACTCTGAATGAGCAGTTCTTC | TRBJ2-1 | NA | TRBV7-3 | NA
CASSSLTGQGSHYGYTF | TGTGCCAGCAGTTCCCTAACTGGCCAGGGGAGCCACTATGGCTACACCTTC | TRBJ1-2 | NA | TRBV28 | NA
CASSGSAAGDSHEQYF | TGCGCCAGCAGTGGGTCCGCGGCGGGAGACTCCCACGAGCAGTACTTC | TRBJ2-7 | NA | TRBV10-2 | TRBD2
CASNTPGRGTYEQYF | TGTGCCAGCAATACCCCGGGGCGGGGAACCTACGAGCAGTACTTC | TRBJ2-7 | NA | TRBV7-2 | NA
CASSSGGVNEQYF | TGTGCCAGCAGTTCAGGGGGCGTCAACGAGCAGTACTTC | TRBJ2-7 | NA | TRBV12-3/TRBV12-4 | TRBD1
CASFMGGFPTEAFF | TGTGCCAGCTTTATGGGGGGGTTCCCAACTGAAGCTTTCTTT | TRBJ1-1 | NA | TRBV19 | NA
CASSLVMAGQRNSPLHF | TGTGCCAGCAGCTTAGTGATGGCAGGCCAAAGGAATTCACCCCTCCACTTT | TRBJ1-6 | NA | TRBV11-3 | NA
CASSPSGGRAFF | TGTGCCAGCAGCCCCTCAGGGGGACGGGCTTTCTTT | TRBJ1-1 | few | TRBV11-2 | TRBD1
CAWSLQGSTEAFF | TGTGCCTGGAGCCTACAGGGGAGCACTGAAGCTTTCTTT | TRBJ1-1 | NA | TRBV30 | TRBD1
CASSSTSGGGSGQETQYF | TGTGCCAGCAGCTCTACTAGCGGGGGGGGCAGTGGGCAAGAGACCCAGTACTTC | TRBJ2-5 | NA | TRBV9 | TRBD2
CASSVSRQSTNTQYF | TGTGCCAGTAGTGTTTCGCGACAGTCCACTAATACGCAGTATTTT | TRBJ2-3 | once | TRBV19 | NA
CASSHTGTSGFNEQFF | TGCGCCAGCAGCCACACCGGGACTAGCGGGTTCAATGAGCAGTTCTTC | TRBJ2-1 | NA | TRBV4-1 | TRBD2
CASSVYSGGLLNEQFF | TGTGCCAGCAGCGTATATAGCGGGGGTTTACTCAATGAGCAGTTCTTC | TRBJ2-1 | NA | TRBV7-2 | TRBD2
CSVRQGAAGGYTF | TGCAGCGTTAGACAGGGGGCGGCTGGCGGCTACACCTTC | TRBJ1-2 | NA | TRBV29-1 | TRBD1
CAISDSNQPQHF | TGTGCCATCAGTGATTCTAATCAGCCCCAGCATTTT | TRBJ1-5 | NA | TRBV10-3 | NA
CASSAGLGQGEGNTIYF | TGTGCCAGCAGCGCCGGACTGGGGCAGGGGGAAGGAAACACCATATATTTT | TRBJ1-3 | NA | TRBV7-2 | TRBD1
CASSTIDRVQAFF | TGTGCCAGTAGTACCATTGACAGGGTACAAGCTTTCTTT | TRBJ1-1 | NA | TRBV19 | TRBD1
CASRDTTNYGYTF | TGCGCCAGCAGGGACACCACTAACTATGGCTACACCTTC | TRBJ1-2 | NA | TRBV5-1 | NA
CASSLRRLAEADTQYF | TGCGCCAGCAGCTTGAGAAGATTAGCGGAGGCAGATACGCAGTATTTT | TRBJ2-3 | NA | TRBV5-1 | NA
CASSPGHSNVLTF | TGTGCCAGCAGTCCAGGGCACTCCAACGTCCTGACTTTC | TRBJ2-6 | NA | TRBV6-6 | NA
CSVERWEGGTYEQYF | TGCAGCGTTGAACGGTGGGAAGGGGGCACCTACGAGCAGTACTTC | TRBJ2-7 | NA | TRBV29-1 | TRBD1
CASNRGSGYGYTF | TGTGCCAGCAATCGGGGTTCGGGCTATGGCTACACCTTC | TRBJ1-2 | NA | TRBV28 | NA
CASSSIDRPDQPQHF | TGTGCCAGTAGTTCGATAGACAGACCCGATCAGCCCCAGCATTTT | TRBJ1-5 | NA | TRBV19 | NA
CASSRSLREYGYTF | TGCGCCAGCAGCCGGAGCCTTAGGGAGTATGGCTACACCTTC | TRBJ1-2 | few | TRBV4-1 | NA
CASSLPPRTDTQYF | TGTGCCAGCAGTCTACCTCCCCGCACAGATACGCAGTATTTT | TRBJ2-3 | NA | TRBV28 | NA
CASMRLTEAFF | TGTGCCAGCATGAGGCTTACTGAAGCTTTCTTT | TRBJ1-1 | NA | TRBV28 | NA